Below are 12 T cell receptor beta chains sequenced from a single sample in a study of CD8+CD57+ T cells in acquired aplastic anemia. It was patients with CD8+CD57+ cell expansion by flow cytometry who were chosen for sequencing. Template material for TCR beta VDJ and CDR3 profiling consisted of genomic DNA. A single record per CDR3 protein comes from TCRdb applying MiXCR to the reads. The profile covers some 170,000 distinct CDR3 sequences, with less than 65% appearing a single time and about 42% taken by the ten largest. The sequenced sample consisted of sorted CD4+, CD8+, or CD8+CD57+ T cells (not recorded which) from PBMCs. The receptor source for this set is a human donor with aplastic anemia.

The chain joins TRBV9 to TRBJ2-5, with D maybe TRBD2 (7 bases). V was shortened by 3 bases and J by 0 bases, with 21 bases between the two germline ends. Germline lookup yields CDR1 SGDLS and CDR2 YYNGEE. This CDR3 spans 18 amino acids. CDR3 residues: CASSEGGIGTLYQETQYF. DNA of the CDR3: TGTGCCAGCAGCGAGGGGGGGATAGGGACACTGTACCAAGAGACCCAGTACTTC.

The sample holds many counts of this clonotype. The V call is TRBV12-3 or TRBV12-4, the J call TRBJ2-5; D is perhaps TRBD1 (6 bases). CDR3 length: 14 residues. Between the trimmed V and J ends, which lost 3 bases and 2 bases, there was a span of 10 bases. The CDR3 protein is CASSFGQIQETQYF. DNA of the CDR3: TGTGCCAGCAGTTTCGGACAGATTCAAGAGACCCAGTACTTC.

J is TRBJ1-4 and V is TRBV7-9; unclear D gene. The CDR3 sequence is 13 residues long. The V end lost 5 bases, the J end lost 7 bases, and 11 bases lay between the germline ends. Germline-derived CDR1 and CDR2 are SEHNR and FQNEAQ (reference sequence). CDR3 in amino acids: CASSPRGGEKLFF. In DNA, the CDR3 is TGTGCCAGCAGCCCACGTGGTGGTGAAAAACTGTTTTTT. The whole variable domain, filled in from reference TRBV7-9 and TRBJ1-4, reads DTGVSQNPRHKITKRGQNVTFRCDPISEHNRLYWYRQTLGQGPEFLTYFQNEAQLEKSRLLSDRFSAERPKGSFSTLEIQRTEQGDSAMYLCASSPRGGEKLFFGSGTQLSVL.

V gene TRBV10-1 combines with J gene TRBJ1-2; D is ambiguous. Trimming took 8 bases from V and 3 from J, leaving 16 bases between them. The length of the CDR3 is 14 residues. The germline V gene encodes CDR1 WNHNN and CDR2 SYGVQD (reference sequence). The CDR3 here is CASLRSPLDYGYTF. The CDR3 bases are TGCGCCAGCCTCCGCAGCCCCCTGGACTATGGCTACACCTTC.

This clonotype was seen more than once but under ten times. This chain uses TRBV11-2 with TRBJ1-2, with D perhaps matching TRBD1 (5 bases). The germline gives CDR1 SGHAT, CDR2 FQNNGV. Trimming pared 5 bases from V and 6 bases from J, leaving 22 bases between. The CDR3 is made up of 16 amino acids. CDR3 amino acids: CASSPPSNAQGDGYTF. CDR3 DNA sequence: TGTGCCAGCAGCCCTCCCTCTAACGCCCAGGGTGATGGCTACACCTTC.

Concerning this clonotype: Without the conserved terminal phenylalanine or tryptophan, this CDR3 likely stems from a read error. The chain employs TRBV11-3 and TRBJ2-1; D not resolved. The V end lost 2 bases, the J end lost 8 bases, and 13 bases lay between the germline ends. In germline, CDR1 is SGHNT, CDR2 YENEEA. The CDR3 consists of 14 residues. The CDR3 reads CASSLSHSGDEQFS. CDR3 DNA sequence: TGTGCCAGCAGCTTAAGTCACTCGGGCGATGAGCAGTTCTCC.

About this clonotype itself: The DNA is left out, because the CDR3 cannot be placed on it with certainty; the CDR3 is given as TCRdb lists it. The chain recombines TRBV2 with TRBJ2-7; TRBD2 reflects the table's D call only, with no check against the DNA. CDR1 SNHLY and CDR2 FYNNEI come from the germline V gene. The CDR3 has 17 amino acids, counting both end residues. The CDR3 reads CAMYFCASSVRDYEQYF.

This clonotype was counted a few times. The rearrangement uses TRBV7-8 and TRBJ2-7, with D perhaps TRBD2 (7 bases). V was shortened by 4 bases and J by 0 bases, with 10 bases between the two germline ends. CDR1 SGHVS and CDR2 FQNEAQ come from the germline V gene. The CDR3 has 14 residues. The CDR3 region is CASSSGGHSYEQYF. CDR3 nucleotide sequence: TGTGCCAGCAGCTCCGGGGGGCACTCCTACGAGCAGTACTTC.

The chain links TRBV14 to TRBJ1-2; D not resolved. Germline V gene data show CDR1 as SGHDN and CDR2 as FVKESK. The germline V and J ends were trimmed by 0 bases and 4 bases, with 6 bases remaining between them. The CDR3 runs 13 residues. In DNA, the CDR3 is TGTGCCAGCAGCCAAGAGAACGGCTATGGCTACACCTTC. This sequence encodes CASSQENGYGYTF.

The chain joins TRBV20-1 to TRBJ2-3; 10 nucleotides line up with TRBD2. The CDR3 is made up of 15 amino acids. Looked up from germline, CDR1 is DFQATT and CDR2 is SNEGSKA (reference sequence). Germline trimming cut 5 bases from V and 6 bases from J; bases unmatched to any gene: 11. DNA for the CDR3: TGCAGTGCTCGTCTAGCGGGAGCCTTTCATGATACGCAGTATTTT. This encodes CSARLAGAFHDTQYF.

On this clonotype: A much larger clone sits a single nucleotide away, making a read error possible. The V call is TRBV5-1, the J call TRBJ1-2, with a tentative D call TRBD1 (5 bases). With 0 bases removed from V and 6 bases from J, the gap between germline ends came to 9 bases. The CDR3 is made up of 13 amino acids. CDR1 SGHRS and CDR2 YFSETQ come from the germline V gene. CDR3 loop: CASSLGRGDGYTF. The CDR3 nucleotides read TGCGCCAGCAGCTTGGGACGGGGGGATGGCTACACCTTC. Together with reference TRBV5-1 and TRBJ1-2, the CDR3 gives the full variable domain: KAGVTQTPRYLIKTRGQQVTLSCSPISGHRSVSWYQQTPGQGLQFLFEYFSETQRNKGNFPGRFSGRQFSNSRSEMNVSTLELGDSALYLCASSLGRGDGYTFGSGTRLTVV.

The chain employs TRBV20-1 and TRBJ1-2; D is unclear. Trimming shortened V by 1 base and J by 8 bases, and 14 bases separated the two germline ends. The CDR3 spans 13 residues. Germline V gene sequence: CDR1 DFQATT, CDR2 SNEGSKA (reference sequence). The CDR3 is CSARAEGLGGYTF. In DNA form, the CDR3 reads TGCAGTGCTAGAGCCGAGGGTTTGGGGGGCTACACCTTC.